This T cell receptor beta chain was documented in a study of cytomegalovirus exposure and HLA in healthy donors. Study in general: T cells numbering about 200 million yielded 95 million to 140 million unique TCR beta sequences in an earlier analysis.

Turning to this clone: No antigen is known for it.

In the PCR, 60 Vbeta and 13 Jbeta primers were used. Assay: immunoSEQ multiplex PCR; the TCRdb copy retains only in-frame clones and omits some. The table records fewer than 110,000 clones, around three quarters of them present only once. Study outcomes and limitations: Solely CMV serostatus was available to characterize immune exposure. TCR beta V- and J-gene trimming, according to a later analysis, was linked to a missense DCLRE1C variant.

The CDR3 loop spans 15 amino acids. Germline V gives CDR1 SGHRS, CDR2 YFSETQ. J lost 1 base, V lost 2 bases, and 5 bases had no gene match. This sequence joins TRBV5-1 and TRBJ2-7; 8 nucleotides agree with TRBD1. This TCR derives from a male donor in good health and CMV-seronegative. Sequences were obtained from PBMCs. The CDR3, as DNA: TGCGCCAGCAGCTTTACCGGGACAGGATCCTACGAGCAGTACTTC. Its protein product is CASSFTGTGSYEQYF.